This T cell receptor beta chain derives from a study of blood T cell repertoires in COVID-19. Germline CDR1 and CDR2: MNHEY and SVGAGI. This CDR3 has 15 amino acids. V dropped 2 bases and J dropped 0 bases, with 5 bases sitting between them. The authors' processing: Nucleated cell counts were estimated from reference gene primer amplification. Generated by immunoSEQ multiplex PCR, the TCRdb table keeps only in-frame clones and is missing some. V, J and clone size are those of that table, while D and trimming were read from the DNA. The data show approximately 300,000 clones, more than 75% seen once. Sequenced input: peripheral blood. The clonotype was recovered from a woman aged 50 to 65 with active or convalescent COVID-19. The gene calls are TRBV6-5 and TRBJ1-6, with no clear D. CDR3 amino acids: CASSYTSSYNSPLHF. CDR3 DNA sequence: TGTGCCAGCAGTTACACCAGCTCCTATAATTCACCCCTCCACTTT.